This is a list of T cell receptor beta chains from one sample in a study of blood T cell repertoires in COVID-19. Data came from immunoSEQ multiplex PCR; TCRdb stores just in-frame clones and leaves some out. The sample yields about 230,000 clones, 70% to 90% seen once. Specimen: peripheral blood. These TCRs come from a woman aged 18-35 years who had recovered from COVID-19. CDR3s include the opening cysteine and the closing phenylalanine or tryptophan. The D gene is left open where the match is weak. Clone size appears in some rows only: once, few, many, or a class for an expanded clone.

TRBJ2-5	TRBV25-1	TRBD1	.	CASSEQSGDRGSRETQYF	TGTGCCAGCAGTGAACAGTCGGGGGACAGGGGGTCGCGAGAGACCCAGTACTTC
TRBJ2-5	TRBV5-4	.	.	CASSTQETQYF	TGTGCCAGCAGCACACAAGAGACCCAGTACTTC
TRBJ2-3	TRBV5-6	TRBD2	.	CASSFSSSGFTDTQYF	TGTGCCAGCAGCTTCTCGAGTAGCGGGTTCACAGATACGCAGTATTTT
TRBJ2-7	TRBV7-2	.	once	CASSRRYEQYF	TGTGCCAGCAGCCGTAGATACGAGCAGTACTTC
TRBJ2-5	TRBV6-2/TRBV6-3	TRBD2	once	CASSYSPPGLADKETQYF	TGTGCCAGCAGTTACTCCCCCCCTGGACTAGCGGATAAAGAGACCCAGTACTTC
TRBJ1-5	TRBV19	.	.	CASSPQARGQPQHF	TGTGCCAGTAGCCCACAGGCCCGTGGACAGCCCCAGCATTTT
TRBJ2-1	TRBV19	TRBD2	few	CASSTWTSGRPYNEQFF	TGTGCCAGTAGTACATGGACTAGCGGGAGACCCTACAATGAGCAGTTCTTC
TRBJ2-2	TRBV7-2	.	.	CASSDAGGPNTGELFF	TGTGCCAGCAGCGACGCAGGGGGGCCTAACACCGGGGAGCTGTTTTTT
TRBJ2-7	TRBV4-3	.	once	CASSQDGQNEQYF	TGCGCCAGCAGCCAAGATGGGCAAAACGAGCAGTACTTC
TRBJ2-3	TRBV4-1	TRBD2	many	CASSPLAGSTDTQYF	TGCGCCAGCAGCCCTCTAGCGGGTAGCACAGATACGCAGTATTTT
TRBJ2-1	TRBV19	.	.	CATQDVDEQFF	TGTGCCACTCAGGATGTCGATGAGCAGTTCTTC
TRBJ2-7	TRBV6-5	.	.	CASSVQGYEEQYF	TGTGCCAGCAGCGTACAGGGTTATGAAGAGCAGTACTTC
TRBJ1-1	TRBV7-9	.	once	CASSLEGVWTGNTEAFF	TGTGCCAGCAGCTTAGAAGGGGTCTGGACGGGGAACACTGAAGCTTTCTTT
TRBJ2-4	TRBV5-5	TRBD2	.	CASSSGLAGWENIQYF	TGTGCCAGCAGCTCCGGACTAGCGGGATGGGAAAACATTCAGTACTTC
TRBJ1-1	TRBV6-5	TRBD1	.	CASSYPGQVATEAFF	TGTGCCAGCAGTTACCCAGGACAGGTTGCCACTGAAGCTTTCTTT
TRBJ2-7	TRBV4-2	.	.	CASSQDRGLSSDEQYF	TGTGCCAGCAGCCAAGATAGAGGACTATCAAGTGACGAGCAGTACTTC
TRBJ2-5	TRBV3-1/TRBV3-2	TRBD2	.	CASSQESQRGEETQYF	TGTGCCAGCAGCCAAGAAAGCCAGCGGGGAGAAGAGACCCAGTACTTC
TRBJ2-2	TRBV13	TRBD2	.	CASTNAETSEPGTGELFF	TGTGCCAGCACCAATGCCGAGACTAGCGAACCGGGCACCGGGGAGCTGTTTTTT
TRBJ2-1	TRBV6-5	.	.	CASSYGQPGSGSEFF	TGTGCCAGCAGTTACGGACAACCCGGGAGTGGATCTGAGTTCTTC
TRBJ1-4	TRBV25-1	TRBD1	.	CASSDSDREGEKLFF	TGTGCCAGCAGTGATTCGGACAGGGAGGGTGAAAAACTGTTTTTT
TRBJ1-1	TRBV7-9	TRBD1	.	CASSRGTADDTEAFF	TGTGCCAGCAGCCGAGGGACAGCAGATGACACTGAAGCTTTCTTT
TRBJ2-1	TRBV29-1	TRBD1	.	CSVYRGRVWFF	TGCAGCGTCTACAGGGGGCGAGTTTGGTTCTTC
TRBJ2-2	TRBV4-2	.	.	CASSQDLTENTGELFF	TGTGCCAGCAGCCAAGATCTTACAGAGAACACCGGGGAGCTGTTTTTT
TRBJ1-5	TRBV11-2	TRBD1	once	CASSLGQGYSQPQHF	TGTGCCAGCAGCTTGGGACAGGGTTATAGTCAGCCCCAGCATTTT